This entry is about one TCR beta chain. This sample was taken from a study of blood T cell repertoires in COVID-19. Study-level background: Samples of COVID-19 (acute and convalescent) were obtained from the United States, Italy and Spain.

The CDR3 runs to 15 residues. Trimming cost V 5 bases and J 5 bases; bases outside gene matches: 11. CDR1 and CDR2 (germline): SGHNT, YENEEA. Per the original data handling: Cell counts per sample came from amplifying reference gene primers. Assay used: immunoSEQ multiplex PCR; TCRdb lists only in-frame clones, some missing. V and J calls and clone size are those listed in that table; D and trimming were worked out from the DNA. The sample carries roughly 300,000 clones, roughly 91% recorded once. Sequencing was done on a sample of PBMCs or T cells enriched from blood (not recorded which). This chain joins TRBV11-3 and TRBJ2-7; TRBD1 aligns across 8 bases. The source is a middle-aged woman with acute COVID-19. DNA for the CDR3: TGTGCCAGCAGCCCCCAGGGACAGGTCGGGAACGAGCAGTACTTC. Its translation is CASSPQGQVGNEQYF.